One and the same sample provided the 17 T cell receptor beta chains below, sequenced in a study of blood T cell repertoires in COVID-19. Repertoires were generated with immunoSEQ multiplex PCR, while TCRdb's copy carries only in-frame clones and drops some. The sample includes 300,000 to 350,000 clones, roughly nine tenths of them seen just once. Sequenced: PBMCs or T cells enriched from blood (not recorded which). Receptors originate from a woman aged 25-40 years who had recovered from COVID-19.

The chain links TRBV19 to TRBJ2-3; TRBD2 is a possible D gene (6 bases). This CDR3 region has 14 residues. The germline V gene encodes CDR1 LNHDA and CDR2 SQIVND (reference sequence). V was pared by 3 bases and J by 7 bases, with 14 bases between. CDR3 region: CASSMQTGVYTQYF. CDR3 coding DNA: TGTGCCAGTAGTATGCAAACGGGAGTGTATACGCAGTATTTT.

The chain carries TRBV15 and TRBJ1-3; tentative D call: TRBD1 (5 bases). CDR3 size: 17 residues. Trimming shortened V by 0 bases and J by 4 bases, and 16 bases separated the two germline ends. CDR1 and CDR2 from the germline V gene are LNHNV and YYDKDF (reference sequence). The CDR3 loop reads CATSRDRVTFTGNTIYF. The CDR3 DNA reads TGTGCCACCAGCAGAGACAGGGTAACGTTTACGGGAAACACCATATATTTT.

This clone has a single count. The genes are TRBV2 and TRBJ2-6; maybe TRBD1 (5 bases). This CDR3 has 14 residues. V was cut by 5 bases and J by 1 base, with 6 bases left in between. The germline gives CDR1 SNHLY, CDR2 FYNNEI. DNA of the CDR3: TGTGCCAGCAGTTACAGGTCTGGGGCCAACGTCCTGACTTTC. It is translated as CASSYRSGANVLTF.

This chain joins TRBV18 and TRBJ1-4, with TRBD1 as a possible D gene (5 bases). This CDR3 has 14 amino acids. Trimming took off 5 bases at V and 4 bases at J, with 11 bases between the two ends. Germline CDR1 reads KGHSH; CDR2 reads LQKENI. The CDR3 loop is CASSDRRNNEKLFF. The CDR3 region has the DNA TGTGCCAGCTCAGACAGACGCAATAATGAAAAACTGTTTTTT.

V usage is TRBV4-3 and J usage is TRBJ1-5, with 7 bases aligning to TRBD1. The germline CDR1 and CDR2 sequences are LGHNA and YSLEER. This CDR3 is built from 18 residues. V lost 0 bases, J lost 0 bases, and 8 bases stayed unmatched. CDR3 nucleotides: TGCGCCAGCAGCCAAGACCTACAGGGGACCTTTAGCAATCAGCCCCAGCATTTT. Protein: CASSQDLQGTFSNQPQHF.

This clone was recorded once. This sequence joins TRBV2 and TRBJ1-1; D ambiguous. This CDR3 has 13 amino acids. V was shortened by 6 bases and J by 1 base, with 9 bases between the two germline ends. Looked up from germline, CDR1 is SNHLY and CDR2 is FYNNEI. CDR3 residues: CASREGPNTEAFF. The CDR3 DNA reads as TGTGCCAGCAGAGAGGGCCCGAACACTGAAGCTTTCTTT. The whole variable domain, filled in from reference TRBV2 and TRBJ1-1, reads EPEVTQTPSHQVTQMGQEVILRCVPISNHLYFYWYRQILGQKVEFLVSFYNNEISEKSEIFDDQFSVERPDGSNFTLKIRSTKLEDSAMYFCASREGPNTEAFFGQGTRLTVV.

In this sample, this clone turned up a few times. The chain links TRBV7-9 to TRBJ2-3; 9 nucleotides match TRBD2. With V trimmed by 2 bases and J by 4 bases, 1 base remained unmatched. The CDR3 is made up of 14 amino acids. The germline V gene has CDR1 SEHNR and CDR2 FQNEAQ (reference sequence). The CDR3: CASSLLAGADTQYF. The CDR3 nucleotides are TGTGCCAGCAGCTTATTAGCGGGGGCAGATACGCAGTATTTT. The variable domain in full, with the rest retrieved from reference TRBV7-9 and TRBJ2-3, is DTGVSQNPRHKITKRGQNVTFRCDPISEHNRLYWYRQTLGQGPEFLTYFQNEAQLEKSRLLSDRFSAERPKGSFSTLEIQRTEQGDSAMYLCASSLLAGADTQYFGPGTRLTVL.

As regards this clone: Compared with germline, one end of the junction differs, possibly owing to a read error. The same CDR3 also results from other DNA sequences found in this sample. This chain links TRBV13 with TRBJ2-7; D might be TRBD2 (5 bases). The CDR3 length is 18 residues. Per the germline V gene, CDR1 is PRHDT and CDR2 is FYEKMQ (reference sequence). CDR3 nucleotides: TGTGCCAGCAGCTCAACGGACTGGGCGAATCATACTGAGTACGAACAGTACTTC. Protein sequence: CASSSTDWANHTEYEQYF.

CDR3 residues: CASREDRGNQPQHF. CDR3 DNA: TGTGCCAGTAGGGAGGACAGGGGGAATCAGCCCCAGCATTTT. The rearrangement links TRBV19 to TRBJ1-5, with 10 bases matching TRBD1. V was clipped by 6 bases and J by 4 bases; unmatched bases: 3. CDR1 is LNHDA and CDR2 is SQIVND in the germline V gene (reference sequence). CDR3 size: 14 residues.

This clone was recorded once. V usage is TRBV9 and J usage is TRBJ1-1, with D unresolved. Looked up from germline, CDR1 is SGDLS and CDR2 is YYNGEE. This CDR3 region has 13 residues. V lost 0 bases and J 0 bases, leaving 3 bases between the germline ends. The chain's CDR3 is CASSVVMNTEAFF. DNA of the CDR3: TGTGCCAGCAGCGTAGTAATGAACACTGAAGCTTTCTTT.

The chain employs TRBV10-3 and TRBJ1-5; TRBD1 aligns across 7 bases. The CDR3 contains 16 residues. Germline trimming cut 0 bases from V and 1 base from J; bases unmatched to any gene: 3. Germline loops: CDR1 ENHRY, CDR2 SYGVKD. The CDR3 nucleotides are TGTGCCATCAGTGAGTCGGGGACAGCAAGCAATCAGCCCCAGCATTTT. Encoded protein: CAISESGTASNQPQHF.

The rearrangement links TRBV3-1 (or the pseudogene TRBV3-2) to TRBJ2-7; 9 nucleotides match TRBD2. The CDR3 spans 18 residues. Per the germline V gene, CDR1 is LGHDT and CDR2 is YNNKEL (reference sequence). Trimming removed 3 bases from V and 4 bases from J; junction bases left unmatched: 16. CDR3 bases: TGTGCCAGCAGCCATTTGGGGGCTAGCGGGACCTCGATTTACGAGCAGTACTTC. Residues: CASSHLGASGTSIYEQYF.

The chain recombines TRBV6-2 or TRBV6-3 with TRBJ2-5; D may be TRBD2 (5 bases). From germline, CDR1 is MNHEY and CDR2 SVGEGT. Trimming left V 0 bases short and J 0 bases short, with 8 bases between. The CDR3 length is 15 residues. In DNA, the CDR3 is TGTGCCAGCAGTTACTCACCGGGGAACCAAGAGACCCAGTACTTC. It is translated as CASSYSPGNQETQYF.

This chain joins TRBV6-5 and TRBJ1-2, with D possibly matching TRBD1 (5 bases). The CDR3 has 16 amino acids. The germline gives CDR1 MNHEY, CDR2 SVGAGI. Trimming took off 3 bases at V and 1 base at J, with 15 bases between the two ends. In DNA form, the CDR3 reads TGTGCCAGCAGTTATGGGGCTTGGGGGGGTAACTATGGCTACACCTTC. It is translated as CASSYGAWGGNYGYTF.

V is TRBV3-1 (or the pseudogene TRBV3-2) and J is TRBJ2-1, with 8 bases matching TRBD2. Trimming cost V 1 base and J 12 bases; bases outside gene matches: 5. The CDR3 runs 13 residues. Per the germline V gene, CDR1 is LGHDT and CDR2 is YNNKEL (reference sequence). The CDR3 coding sequence is TGTGCCAGCAGCCAAGGACGGGAGGGGGGGCAGTTCTTC. Translated, it gives CASSQGREGGQFF.

Only one count was recorded for this clone. V is TRBV16 and J is TRBJ2-1, with 10 bases lining up with TRBD1. The germline V gene encodes CDR1 KGHSY and CDR2 FQNENV. The CDR3 totals 21 residues. The junction had 21 bases not matched to a gene; V was cut back by 4 bases and J by 3 bases. CDR3 sequence reads: CASSRGLKGQGPNYDYNEQFF. In DNA, the CDR3 is TGTGCCAGCAGCCGGGGATTAAAGGGACAGGGGCCTAACTACGACTACAATGAGCAGTTCTTC.

V gene TRBV15 combines with J gene TRBJ1-6; 7 bases map to TRBD1. Germline V CDR1 and CDR2: LNHNV, YYDKDF (reference sequence). The CDR3 sequence is 18 residues long. Trimming cost V 2 bases and J 1 base; bases outside gene matches: 8. The CDR3 nucleotides are TGTGCCACCAGCAGAAAAGAGGGGGCTGGGTCCTATAATTCACCCCTCCACTTT. Protein product: CATSRKEGAGSYNSPLHF.